The T cell receptor (beta chain) under discussion was sequenced for a study of CXCR3-negative and CXCR3-positive naive CD8 T cells. Study-level background: Roughly 135 million TRB reads were obtained overall (about 1.5 +/- 0.3 million per library). Study-wide findings and caveats: Diversity proved comparably high across both naive subsets and much lower in memory CD8+ cells.

5' RACE with UMI labels generated the TRB cDNA libraries. Each CDR3 protein gets one entry in TCRdb, which reprocessed the 5' RACE reads and gives no DNA. Its table lists about 24,000 distinct CDR3 sequences. As concerns this clonotype: The antigen is not known.

Sorts performed in triplicate captured more than 250,000 cells each from every CD8+ T cell subset. CD45RO-CCR7+CD27+CD95- characterized naive CD8+ T cells. This CDR3 comprises 15 residues. Per germline, CDR1 SEHNR and CDR2 FQNEAQ (reference sequence). The V gene is TRBV7-9, the J gene TRBJ2-1; TCRdb proposes TRBD1, but this gene call is untestable without DNA. The source is a human donor in good health. Some clones in this sample may be carry-over from other donors' samples. The material sequenced was naive CXCR3- CD8+ T cells from blood. Subset specified: CD45RO-CCR7+CD27+CD95- naive CD8+ T cells lacking CXCR3 (TNR3-). CDR3 in amino acids: CASSRDRYQGNEQFF.